Below are 3 T cell receptor beta chains sequenced from a single sample in a study of shared clonotypes between healthy human individuals (dated by TCRdb to 2018 to 2021). Receptor libraries were prepared by the immunoSEQ multiplex PCR assay. TCRdb holds this immuneACCESS table with in-frame rearrangements only. Some clones are missing; in checked studies, unresolved V genes explain under half, and the rest has no known cause. In all, the sample holds fewer than 1.6 million clones, and 97% to 99% of those were seen once. Of the sample, 0.36% falls within the top ten clones. Sequences were obtained from naive CD4+ T cells sorted from blood. The cell subset or site tag for this specimen amounts to: CD45RA+ positively selected. These receptor sequences come from a man between 25 and 39 years old in good health.

This chain uses TRBV2 with TRBJ2-5, with TRBD2 matching 12 bases. The CDR3 covers 15 residues. CDR1 and CDR2 from the germline V gene are SNHLY and FYNNEI. The junction had 6 bases not matched to a gene; V was cut back by 8 bases and J by 2 bases. Here the CDR3 reads CASFPSGRGQETQYF. CDR3 in DNA: TGTGCCAGCTTCCCTAGCGGGAGGGGACAAGAGACCCAGTACTTC.

The chain is built from TRBV7-2 and TRBJ2-1, with TRBD1 matching over 8 bases. Germline values: CDR1 SGHTA, CDR2 FQGNSA. The J segment lost 5 bases and the V segment lost 4 bases, leaving 10 bases of the junction unmatched. This CDR3 spans 16 amino acids. CDR3 loop: CASSSLQGDRNNEQFF. In nucleotides, the CDR3 is TGTGCCAGCAGCTCCCTCCAAGGGGACAGGAACAATGAGCAGTTCTTC.

The chain links TRBV6-1 to TRBJ2-7, with D unresolved. Trimming left V 4 bases short and J 0 bases short, with 13 bases between. Per the germline V gene, CDR1 is MNHNS and CDR2 is SASEGT. CDR3 size: 15 residues. The CDR3 loop is CASSAPTRSSYEQYF. CDR3 nucleotide sequence: TGTGCCAGCAGTGCCCCGACCCGTAGCTCCTACGAGCAGTACTTC.